The T cell receptor (beta chain) described here comes from a study of T cells after yellow fever vaccination. At the level of the study: Low-cell-number fractions underwent preparation using SMART-Seq v4 Ultra Low Input.

In making TCR cDNA, 5'RACE template switching added a universal primer site and UMIs to it. TCRdb redid the calling of the 5' RACE reads with MiXCR, one entry per CDR3 protein. This table has some 340,000 distinct CDR3 sequences, over 3.5% appearing once. V lost 0 bases and J 6 bases, leaving 9 bases between the germline ends. This CDR3 comprises 14 residues. CDR1 and CDR2 from the germline V gene are LGHNA and YSLEER. Regarding this clonotype: Its cognate antigen is unknown.

Study-level results: Repertoires sorted by FACS could include abundant clonotypes that are contaminants from the bulk population. The secondary response was weaker, and its peak arrived faster, on day 5 versus 15.

The receptor was isolated from a man aged 18 to 30 who received the YFV17D yellow fever vaccine. V and J are TRBV4-3 and TRBJ2-1; no clear D. Sequencing was performed on PBMCs, taken 5 days after the yellow fever booster vaccination. DNA for the CDR3: TGCGCCAGCAGCCAAGATGACCTAGTCAATGAGCAGTTCTTC. Translated: CASSQDDLVNEQFF.